This T cell receptor (beta chain) derives from a study of neurological immune-mediated disorders. General observations from the study: HTLV-1-associated myelopathy had the most TCR clonal expansion, whereas multiple sclerosis had the least (lower than in healthy controls).

This CDR3 region has 16 residues. Per the germline V gene, CDR1 is SGHRS and CDR2 is YFSETQ. The cDNA came from 5'RACE with 10-nucleotide random UMIs. Every sequencing run produced over 190 million TCR-beta sequences that came from 15-18 subjects. TCRdb reprocessed the 5' RACE reads with MiXCR, giving one entry per CDR3 protein. The profile shows approximately 74,000 distinct CDR3 sequences, 5.2% of them singletons. Comments on this clonotype: Its antigen is currently unknown. An end of the junction does not agree with germline; a read error may underlie this.

The source of this sequence is a man younger than 30 with multiple sclerosis. The sample was PBMCs. This rearrangement joins TRBV5-1 to TRBJ2-6; tentatively, D is TRBD1 or TRBD2 (5 bases each). The CDR3 reads CASSLVSGTGAKVLTF. Written as DNA, the CDR3 is TGCGCCAGCAGCTTGGTATCTGGGACCGGGGCCAAAGTCCTGACTTTC.